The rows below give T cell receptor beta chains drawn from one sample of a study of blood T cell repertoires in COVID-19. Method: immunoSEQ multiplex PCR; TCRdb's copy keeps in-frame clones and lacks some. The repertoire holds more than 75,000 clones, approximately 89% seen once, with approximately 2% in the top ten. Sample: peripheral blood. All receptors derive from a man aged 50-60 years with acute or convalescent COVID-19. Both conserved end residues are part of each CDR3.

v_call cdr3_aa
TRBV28 CASSLVEGAQGYTF
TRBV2 CASSGDLGQGANEQFF
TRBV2 CASSDSGFNQPQHF
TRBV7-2 CASSLEADRWGANVLTF
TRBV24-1 CATSDPGGDREDYGYTF
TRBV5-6 CASSLAGFPGQHF
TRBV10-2 CASSENLAAEQYF
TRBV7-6 CASSLNLAGALRNEQFF
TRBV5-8 CADRGGPTDTQYF
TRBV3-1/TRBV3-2 CASSTGGNTIYF